Each of the 27 T cell receptor beta chains below was sequenced from the same sample in a study of CD8+ T cells in alopecia areata. RNA was isolated and reverse transcribed to cDNA, the sequencing template. Sequencing used immunoSEQ multiplex PCR; TCRdb keeps in-frame clones, though not all of them. The sample lists roughly 150,000 clones, around 50% occurring once. Sequencing used CD4+ T cells sorted from blood. The receptors shown here come from a human donor with alopecia areata.

CDR3 residues: CASSSQGATSEAFF. The CDR3 DNA reads TGTGCCAGCAGCTCCCAGGGGGCTACTTCTGAAGCTTTCTTT. The rearrangement joins TRBV7-3 to TRBJ1-1, with TRBD1 matching 8 bases. Trimming cost V 4 bases and J 6 bases; bases outside gene matches: 7. Per germline, CDR1 SGHTA and CDR2 FQGTGA. This CDR3 region has 14 residues. The full variable domain, its missing parts supplied by reference TRBV7-3 and TRBJ1-1, is GAGVSQTPSNKVTEKGKYVELRCDPISGHTALYWYRQSLGQGPEFLIYFQGTGAADDSGLPNDRFFAVRPEGSVSTLKIQRTERGDSAVYLCASSSQGATSEAFFGQGTRLTVV.

CDR3 DNA: TGTGCCATCAGCCCGACTAGCGGGGGCACAGATACGCAGTATTTT. The encoded protein is CAISPTSGGTDTQYF. This chain joins TRBV10-3 and TRBJ2-3, with 11 bases matching TRBD2. Trimming at V came to 6 bases and at J to 1 base, leaving 3 bases not matched to a gene. Germline V CDR1 and CDR2: ENHRY, SYGVKD. The CDR3 totals 15 residues.

V usage is TRBV27 and J usage is TRBJ2-7; 7 bases line up with TRBD1. The V segment lost 7 bases and the J segment 0 bases; nucleotides outside the gene matches: 9. The CDR3 runs 15 residues. CDR1 and CDR2 from the germline V gene are MNHEY and SMNVEV (reference sequence). The DNA for the CDR3 is TGTGCCAGCAAGCTCCGTCGGGACAGCTCCTACGAGCAGTACTTC. Residues: CASKLRRDSSYEQYF.

The chain couples TRBV7-2 to TRBJ2-3; 10 nucleotides line up with TRBD2. This CDR3 has 16 amino acids. CDR1 and CDR2 from the germline V gene are SGHTA and FQGNSA. V lost 4 bases, J lost 4 bases, and 8 bases stayed unmatched. Here the CDR3 reads CASSSRSGRVPDTQYF. The CDR3 DNA reads TGTGCCAGCAGCTCTCGAAGCGGGAGGGTCCCAGATACGCAGTATTTT.

The chain carries TRBV9 and TRBJ2-7; TRBD2 matches at 8 bases. The germline CDR1 and CDR2 sequences are SGDLS and YYNGEE. V shed 4 bases and J 7 bases; nucleotides not matched to a gene: 16. The CDR3 is made up of 16 amino acids. The CDR3 loop is CASSTRGGRSSSEQYF. In DNA form, the CDR3 reads TGTGCCAGCAGCACCCGGGGGGGCAGGTCCTCTTCGGAGCAGTACTTC.

The V and J genes are TRBV5-1 and TRBJ2-7; TRBD2 matches 7 bases. V gave up 4 bases and J gave up 2 bases; unmatched junction bases: 6. CDR1 is SGHRS, CDR2 YFSETQ, per germline. This CDR3 comprises 14 residues. CDR3 coding DNA: TGCGCCAGCAGCCCTGGACTAGTTACCTACGAGCAGTACTTC. It is translated as CASSPGLVTYEQYF.

This chain joins TRBV4-1 and TRBJ2-7, with 7 bases identical to TRBD2. This CDR3 has 14 amino acids. CDR1 and CDR2 from the germline V gene are MGHRA and YSYEKL. V lost 2 bases to trimming and J lost 5 bases; unmatched junction nucleotides: 6. In DNA form, the CDR3 reads TGCGCCAGCAGCCAACCAGCGGGGAAAAACGAGCAGTACTTC. It encodes CASSQPAGKNEQYF.

The V and J genes are TRBV28 and TRBJ2-7; no definite D call. V gave up 4 bases and J gave up 1 base, with 8 bases separating them. Germline values: CDR1 MDHEN, CDR2 SYDVKM. The CDR3 spans 13 residues. The CDR3 is CASSSTPSYEQYF. The CDR3 bases are TGTGCCAGCAGTTCGACACCGTCCTACGAGCAGTACTTC. Combining the CDR3 with reference TRBV28 and TRBJ2-7 gives the whole variable domain DVKVTQSSRYLVKRTGEKVFLECVQDMDHENMFWYRQDPGLGLRLIYFSYDVKMKEKGDIPEGYSVSREKKERFSLILESASTNQTSMYLCASSSTPSYEQYFGPGTRLTVT.

The chain has TRBV2 and TRBJ1-2, with D unclear. Trimming left V 0 bases short and J 4 bases short, with 12 bases between. Germline V lookup: CDR1 SNHLY, CDR2 FYNNEI. The CDR3 extends over 15 amino acids. CDR3 DNA sequence: TGTGCCAGCAGTGAAGCGCCCAGGACGGCCTATGGCTACACCTTC. It encodes CASSEAPRTAYGYTF.

In this sample, this clone turned up a few times. The gene calls are TRBV28 and TRBJ2-7, with 7 bases lining up with TRBD1. Per the germline V gene, CDR1 is MDHEN and CDR2 is SYDVKM. This CDR3 has 14 residues. The trim removed 5 bases at V and 0 bases at J, leaving 4 bases unmatched. The CDR3 DNA reads as TGTGCCAGCAGTCGGACAGGTAACTCCTACGAGCAGTACTTC. Its translation: CASSRTGNSYEQYF.

This clone was observed a handful of times. The gene calls are TRBV29-1 and TRBJ1-1; D gene ambiguous. V lost 7 bases and J lost 2, with 8 bases in between. Germline CDR1 SQVTM, CDR2 ANQGSEA. CDR3 length: 11 amino acids. Written as DNA, the CDR3 is TGCAGCGCTAGGGATAACACTGAAGCTTTCTTT. The encoded protein is CSARDNTEAFF.

This clone was recorded only once. This chain connects TRBV30 to TRBJ2-1, with 8 nucleotides matching TRBD2. After removal of 0 bases from V and 4 bases from J, the junction contained 2 bases not matched to a gene. This CDR3 has 14 amino acids. Germline V CDR1 and CDR2: GTSNPN, SVGIG (reference sequence). As DNA, the CDR3 is TGTGCCTGGAGTGTTAGCGGGGTGTACAATGAGCAGTTCTTC. Protein product: CAWSVSGVYNEQFF.

With respect to this clone: At one of its ends the junction is not consistent with the germline gene, which may arise from a read error. The chain joins TRBV2 to TRBJ1-3; D is unresolved. From germline, CDR1 is SNHLY and CDR2 FYNNEI. The CDR3 runs to 12 residues. CDR3 region: CASSEGHDRTIF. The CDR3 coding sequence is TGTGCCAGCAGTGAAGGTCACGATCGGACGATTTTT.

The V and J genes are TRBV7-9 and TRBJ2-7; 11 nucleotides agree with TRBD2. Germline trimming cut 5 bases from V and 4 bases from J; bases unmatched to any gene: 7. Germline lookup yields CDR1 SEHNR and CDR2 FQNEAQ (reference sequence). The CDR3 has 15 amino acids. The CDR3 coding sequence is TGTGCCAGCAGCCAACCGGGACTAGCGGTGTACGAGCAGTACTTC. It yields the protein CASSQPGLAVYEQYF.

This chain connects TRBV4-1 to TRBJ2-1; 7 bases line up with TRBD2. This CDR3 has 15 residues. V gave up 1 base and J gave up 4 bases; unmatched junction bases: 4. Looked up from germline, CDR1 is MGHRA and CDR2 is YSYEKL. The CDR3 DNA reads as TGCGCCAGCAGCCAAGTTGCGGGAGAGTACAATGAGCAGTTCTTC. It codes for CASSQVAGEYNEQFF.

The chain has TRBV5-1 and TRBJ2-5; D possibly corresponds to TRBD1 (6 bases). The CDR3 has 16 amino acids. The V gene's germline CDR1 is SGHRS and CDR2 YFSETQ. The V end was cut by 0 bases, the J end by 0 bases, with 12 bases between. CDR3 region: CASSLGSRGNQETQYF. CDR3 DNA sequence: TGCGCCAGCAGCTTGGGTAGTAGGGGGAACCAAGAGACCCAGTACTTC.

This sequence joins TRBV7-9 and TRBJ2-5, with no clear D. Trimming took off 3 bases at V and 5 bases at J, with 13 bases between the two ends. The CDR3 runs to 14 residues. Germline CDR1 and CDR2: SEHNR and FQNEAQ (reference sequence). The CDR3 spells CASSFGGRRETQYF. The CDR3 bases are TGTGCCAGCAGCTTTGGTGGCCGCAGGGAGACCCAGTACTTC.

The CDR3 region has the DNA TGTGCCATATCTTCGGAGGCGCCGGCAGATACGCAGTATTTT. Its protein product is CAISSEAPADTQYF. This rearrangement joins TRBV28 to TRBJ2-3, with TRBD2 as a possible D gene (5 bases). Per the germline V gene, CDR1 is MDHEN and CDR2 is SYDVKM. With 10 bases removed from V and 4 bases from J, the gap between germline ends came to 18 bases. There are 14 residues in the CDR3.

The gene calls are TRBV29-1 and TRBJ2-2, with 7 bases matching TRBD1. CDR1 is SQVTM and CDR2 is ANQGSEA in the germline V gene. The V segment lost 7 bases and the J segment 5 bases; nucleotides outside the gene matches: 7. The CDR3 runs 13 residues. CDR3 nucleotide sequence: TGCAGCGCCCGACAGGGATGGACCGGGGAGCTGTTTTTT. It specifies CSARQGWTGELFF.

V gene TRBV29-1 combines with J gene TRBJ2-7; no definite D call. Germline V gene sequence: CDR1 SQVTM, CDR2 ANQGSEA. Trimming left V 6 bases short and J 5 bases short, with 11 bases between. The CDR3 runs to 11 residues. CDR3 sequence: CSVIPPHEQYF. The CDR3, as DNA: TGCAGCGTCATTCCCCCCCACGAGCAGTACTTC.

The V and J genes are TRBV7-3 and TRBJ2-3; TRBD2 matches 9 bases. Trimming took 5 bases from V and 4 from J; bases not matched to a gene: 7. The length of the CDR3 is 15 residues. Germline CDR1 is SGHTA and CDR2 is FQGTGA. The CDR3 loop is CASSPGAGGPDTQYF. The DNA for the CDR3 is TGTGCCAGCAGCCCTGGGGCGGGAGGGCCAGATACGCAGTATTTT.

The chain links TRBV20-1 to TRBJ1-1; D gene unclear. Per germline, CDR1 DFQATT and CDR2 SNEGSKA (reference sequence). The CDR3 is 11 residues long. V gave up 6 bases and J gave up 7 bases, with 12 bases separating them. The CDR3 DNA reads as TGCAGTGCGAGTGAACGGGGTGAAGCTTTCTTT. Its protein product is CSASERGEAFF.

The V and J genes are TRBV13 and TRBJ2-2; 8 bases are a match to TRBD1. CDR3 length: 17 residues. With 2 bases clipped from V and 2 bases from J, the junction kept 7 bases outside the gene matches. Looked up from germline, CDR1 is PRHDT and CDR2 is FYEKMQ (reference sequence). The CDR3 region is CASSLRKDRGNTGELFF. Here the CDR3 DNA reads TGTGCCAGCAGCTTAAGGAAAGACAGGGGAAACACCGGGGAGCTGTTTTTT.

The chain joins TRBV18 to TRBJ2-5; no definite D call. The CDR3 covers 13 residues. Germline V gene lookup returns CDR1 KGHSH and CDR2 LQKENI. V was clipped by 6 bases and J by 1 base, with 9 bases between them. In nucleotides, the CDR3 is TGTGCCAGCTCGCCTACCAGCCAAGAGACCCAGTACTTC. Protein product: CASSPTSQETQYF.

The rearrangement links TRBV5-1 to TRBJ2-7, with D uncertain. V was cut by 4 bases and J by 4 bases, with 12 bases left in between. This CDR3 region has 13 residues. Germline V gene sequence: CDR1 SGHRS, CDR2 YFSETQ. CDR3 coding DNA: TGCGCCAGCAGCATTGATACCTCGTACGAGCAGTACTTC. It is translated as CASSIDTSYEQYF.

The chain links TRBV2 to TRBJ2-1; either TRBD1 or TRBD2 may supply D (5 bases each). The CDR3 has 15 amino acids. The germline CDR1 and CDR2 sequences are SNHLY and FYNNEI. The V and J ends lost 6 bases and 4 bases respectively, with 16 bases between them. CDR3 in amino acids: CASRSWDRTYNEQFF. CDR3 in DNA: TGTGCCAGCAGAAGTTGGGACCGCACATACAATGAGCAGTTCTTC.

This clone was picked up a small number of times. The rearrangement links TRBV29-1 to TRBJ1-1; TRBD1 matches 7 bases. Germline lookup yields CDR1 SQVTM and CDR2 ANQGSEA. V trimming: 5 bases; J trimming: 8 bases; junction bases outside the gene matches: 8. The CDR3 spans 12 residues. CDR3: CSVKQGPSEAFF. The CDR3 nucleotides read TGCAGCGTTAAACAGGGGCCCTCGGAAGCTTTCTTT.